A selection of T cell receptor beta chains follows, all from one sample in a study of beta chain features in type 1 diabetes. Repertoires were generated with immunoSEQ multiplex PCR, while TCRdb's copy carries only in-frame clones and drops some. Of approximately 250,000 clones listed, less than 15% are singletons. Sequencing was done on a sample of naive CD4+ T cells from blood. The receptors originated from a woman in her 40s in good health. The CDR3 runs from the conserved cysteine through the conserved F or W. A D gene is named only where the DNA matches it firmly. Not every row has a clone size; where given, it reads once, few, many or a size class.

cdr3_nt: TGCGCCAGCAGCCATTCAGGGTATGGCTACACCTTC; cdr3_aa: CASSHSGYGYTF; j_call: TRBJ1-2; v_call: TRBV4-3; d_call: NA; clone_size: NA
cdr3_nt: TGCGCCAGCAGCTATAGCGGGGGGGCCCCAGATACGCAGTATTTT; cdr3_aa: CASSYSGGAPDTQYF; j_call: TRBJ2-3; v_call: TRBV5-1; d_call: TRBD2; clone_size: NA
cdr3_nt: TGTGCCAGCAGAACAACTAGGGAAAGGCGCGCAATCCAAGAGACCCAGTACTTC; cdr3_aa: CASRTTRERRAIQETQYF; j_call: TRBJ2-5; v_call: TRBV13; d_call: NA; clone_size: NA
cdr3_nt: TGTGCCAGCTCACCAGCGCGGAATCAGCCCCAGCATTTT; cdr3_aa: CASSPARNQPQHF; j_call: TRBJ1-5; v_call: TRBV18; d_call: NA; clone_size: NA
cdr3_nt: TGTGCCAGTAGTCTTCGGACAGGGAACACCGGGGAGCTGTTTTTT; cdr3_aa: CASSLRTGNTGELFF; j_call: TRBJ2-2; v_call: TRBV19; d_call: TRBD1; clone_size: few
cdr3_nt: TGTGCCAGCAGCGTCTTGCAGGGCGATTCCCCGAGTGGCTACACCTTC; cdr3_aa: CASSVLQGDSPSGYTF; j_call: TRBJ1-2; v_call: TRBV9; d_call: NA; clone_size: few
cdr3_nt: TGTGCCAGCAGCTTAGCCGTACAGCTTAGCGGGGAGCTGTTTTTT; cdr3_aa: CASSLAVQLSGELFF; j_call: TRBJ2-2; v_call: TRBV7-6; d_call: NA; clone_size: few
cdr3_nt: TGTGCCAGCAGCGTAGGGGGCGCGGGTGAAAAACTGTTTTTT; cdr3_aa: CASSVGGAGEKLFF; j_call: TRBJ1-4; v_call: TRBV5-8; d_call: TRBD1; clone_size: NA
cdr3_nt: TGTGCCAGCAGCCTGACAGGGAACTACGAGCAGTACTTC; cdr3_aa: CASSLTGNYEQYF; j_call: TRBJ2-7; v_call: TRBV14; d_call: TRBD1; clone_size: NA
cdr3_nt: TGTGCCAGCAGTTTGCCCACGGGGGCCCTCCACTTT; cdr3_aa: CASSLPTGALHF; j_call: TRBJ1-6; v_call: TRBV28; d_call: NA; clone_size: NA
cdr3_nt: TGTGCCAGCAGTGAACCCCCTAGCGGGGCTTACAATGAGCAGTTCTTC; cdr3_aa: CASSEPPSGAYNEQFF; j_call: TRBJ2-1; v_call: TRBV25-1; d_call: TRBD2; clone_size: NA
cdr3_nt: TGTGCCAGCAGCGTGGGAGCTAGCCCCACCGCTCCACGCACAGATACGCAGTATTTT; cdr3_aa: CASSVGASPTAPRTDTQYF; j_call: TRBJ2-3; v_call: TRBV9; d_call: NA; clone_size: few
cdr3_nt: TGTGCCAGCAGTGAATATGGTGGGGGCAGCACAGATACGCAGTATTTT; cdr3_aa: CASSEYGGGSTDTQYF; j_call: TRBJ2-3; v_call: TRBV25-1; d_call: NA; clone_size: few
cdr3_nt: TGTGCCAGCAGCTTAGTCCCCGGGTCGGGTAGTCAGCCCCAGCATTTT; cdr3_aa: CASSLVPGSGSQPQHF; j_call: TRBJ1-5; v_call: TRBV11-2; d_call: NA; clone_size: NA
cdr3_nt: TGCAGCGGCGGGCGGGATGAGCAGTTCTTC; cdr3_aa: CSGGRDEQFF; j_call: TRBJ2-1; v_call: TRBV29-1; d_call: NA; clone_size: few
cdr3_nt: TGTGCCAGCACCTTAAGGCCAGGGGTAGCCTACGAGCAGTACTTC; cdr3_aa: CASTLRPGVAYEQYF; j_call: TRBJ2-7; v_call: TRBV6-6; d_call: NA; clone_size: few
cdr3_nt: TGTGCCAGCTCACCCAGAGGACTAGCGGGGGGCCAAGAGACCCAGTACTTC; cdr3_aa: CASSPRGLAGGQETQYF; j_call: TRBJ2-5; v_call: TRBV18; d_call: TRBD2; clone_size: NA
cdr3_nt: TGTGCCATCAGTGAGTCGCGAGGGCTGGGCTCCTACGAGCAGTACTTC; cdr3_aa: CAISESRGLGSYEQYF; j_call: TRBJ2-7; v_call: TRBV10-3; d_call: NA; clone_size: NA
cdr3_nt: TGCAGCGTCGTGACAGGCGTGCAAGATACGCAGTATTTT; cdr3_aa: CSVVTGVQDTQYF; j_call: TRBJ2-3; v_call: TRBV29-1; d_call: NA; clone_size: few
cdr3_nt: TGTGCCAGTAGTATAGATCTCGGGTTTTCGTACCGTAAGATGAACACTGAAGCTTTCTTT; cdr3_aa: CASSIDLGFSYRKMNTEAFF; j_call: TRBJ1-1; v_call: TRBV19; d_call: NA; clone_size: NA
cdr3_nt: TGCGCCAGCAGCTTAGAGGTTACAAATCAGCCCCAGCATTTT; cdr3_aa: CASSLEVTNQPQHF; j_call: TRBJ1-5; v_call: TRBV5-1; d_call: NA; clone_size: few
cdr3_nt: TGTGCCAGCTCACCACTGGCAGGCGAAGGCACTGAAGCTTTCTTT; cdr3_aa: CASSPLAGEGTEAFF; j_call: TRBJ1-1; v_call: TRBV18; d_call: NA; clone_size: NA